These 20 T cell receptor beta chains were all obtained from the same sample, sequenced in a study of CD8+CD57+ T cells in acquired aplastic anemia. Template material for TCR beta VDJ and CDR3 profiling consisted of genomic DNA. TCRdb reprocessed the reads with MiXCR, giving one entry per CDR3 protein. This table has 400,000 to 450,000 distinct CDR3 sequences, 65% to 80% appearing once. Material: sorted CD4+, CD8+, or CD8+CD57+ T cells (not recorded which) from PBMCs. These receptors all come from a human donor in good health, serving as a control.

This clonotype was recorded once. The chain employs TRBV11-1 and TRBJ2-7; 12 bases fit TRBD2. The V gene's germline CDR1 is SGHAT and CDR2 FQDESV (reference sequence). V shed 5 bases, J shed 3 bases, and the junction held 2 bases outside the gene matches. This CDR3 is 14 amino acids long. The CDR3 DNA reads TGTGCCAGCAGCCCGACTAGCGGGGGCTACGAGCAGTACTTC. It is translated as CASSPTSGGYEQYF.

V is TRBV20-1 and J is TRBJ1-2, with D hard to call. V was shortened by 2 bases and J by 7 bases, with 17 bases between the two germline ends. The length of the CDR3 is 14 residues. The germline CDR1 and CDR2 sequences are DFQATT and SNEGSKA (reference sequence). CDR3 bases: TGCAGTGCTAGAAAAGATACGGTGGGGTTTGGCTACACCTTC. The encoded protein is CSARKDTVGFGYTF.

V is TRBV7-2 and J is TRBJ1-5; D is perhaps TRBD1 (5 bases). V dropped 1 base and J dropped 1 base, with 14 bases sitting between them. CDR3 length: 17 residues. Per germline, CDR1 SGHTA and CDR2 FQGNSA. CDR3 in DNA: TGTGCCAGCAGCTTAGGCCCGGGACTGACGAGCAATCAGCCCCAGCATTTT. This sequence encodes CASSLGPGLTSNQPQHF. The entire variable domain, with the rest obtained from reference TRBV7-2 and TRBJ1-5, is as follows: GAGVSQSPSNKVTEKGKDVELRCDPISGHTALYWYRQSLGQGLEFLIYFQGNSAPDKSGLPSDRFSAERTGGSVSTLTIQRTQQEDSAVYLCASSLGPGLTSNQPQHFGDGTRLSIL.

This clonotype was picked up one time. The gene calls are TRBV2 and TRBJ2-1; 10 bases are a match to TRBD2. The CDR3 loop spans 17 amino acids. CDR1 and CDR2 from the germline V gene are SNHLY and FYNNEI. V shed 6 bases, J shed 1 base, and the junction held 9 bases outside the gene matches. The CDR3: CASSFKREGQSYNEQFF. The CDR3 coding sequence is TGTGCCAGCAGCTTTAAGCGGGAGGGCCAATCCTACAATGAGCAGTTCTTC.

This clonotype was recorded at least ten times. The V gene is TRBV6-6, the J gene TRBJ2-7; no firm D call. Trimming took 8 bases from V and 3 from J, leaving 14 bases between them. CDR1 is MNHNY, CDR2 SVGAGI, per germline (reference sequence). This CDR3 comprises 13 residues. CDR3 sequence reads: CASSRAANYEQYF. The CDR3 DNA sequence: TGTGCCAGCTCCCGTGCGGCCAACTACGAGCAGTACTTC.

This clonotype was counted ten times or more. The genes are TRBV10-3 and TRBJ1-6; TRBD1 aligns across 9 bases. The germline V gene has CDR1 ENHRY and CDR2 SYGVKD. The V gene end was trimmed by 10 bases and the J gene end by 5 bases; junction bases not matched to a gene: 15. CDR3 length: 17 residues. Here the CDR3 DNA reads TGTGCCACTCGCGAGGGACAGGGAATGGGCGATAATTCACCCCTCCACTTT. This codes for CATREGQGMGDNSPLHF.

This clonotype was found once. At one end, the junction sequence differs from germline, possibly due to a read error. The chain carries TRBV25-1 and TRBJ2-3; TRBD2 matches 13 bases. This CDR3 spans 17 amino acids. Germline CDR1 reads MGHDK; CDR2 reads SYGVNS. DNA of the CDR3: TGTGCCACCAGTGACCGACTAGCGGGGGGTTGGACAGATACGCAGTATTTT. Protein product: CATSDRLAGGWTDTQYF. Combining the CDR3 with reference TRBV25-1 and TRBJ2-3 gives the whole variable domain EADIYQTPRYLVIGTGKKITLECSQTMGHDKMYWYQQDPGMELHLIHYSYGVNSTEKGDLSSESTVSRIRTEHFPLTLESARPSHTSQYLCATSDRLAGGWTDTQYFGPGTRLTVL.

This chain uses TRBV9 with TRBJ2-5; 11 bases align to TRBD2. The V segment lost 4 bases and the J segment 0 bases; nucleotides outside the gene matches: 5. The CDR3 extends over 16 amino acids. CDR1 and CDR2 from the germline V gene are SGDLS and YYNGEE. The CDR3 DNA reads TGTGCCAGCAGCTTGACTAGCGGGGTGTACCAAGAGACCCAGTACTTC. Translation: CASSLTSGVYQETQYF.

This chain connects TRBV7-8 to TRBJ2-7; TRBD2 is a possible D gene (5 bases). Germline values: CDR1 SGHVS, CDR2 FQNEAQ. Trimming left V 5 bases short and J 2 bases short, with 13 bases between. The CDR3 has 14 residues. For the CDR3, the DNA is TGTGCCAGCAGCGAGTTCAGCGGCGCCTACGAGCAGTACTTC. Translated: CASSEFSGAYEQYF.

Comment on this clonotype: Possible read error: a much larger clone is one base away. The chain joins TRBV6-1 to TRBJ2-7; D gene unclear. The CDR3 is 14 residues long. The V end was cut by 7 bases, the J end by 0 bases, with 13 bases between. Germline V gene lookup returns CDR1 MNHNS and CDR2 SASEGT. The CDR3 DNA reads as TGTGCCAGCACCCTTATCGGGCACTCCTACGAGCAGTACTTC. It yields the protein CASTLIGHSYEQYF.

At least ten counts were recorded for this clonotype. The chain carries TRBV7-2 and TRBJ1-6; D gene ambiguous. Germline CDR1 reads SGHTA; CDR2 reads FQGNSA. This CDR3 spans 17 amino acids. Trimming removed 0 bases from V and 5 bases from J, with 14 bases in between. The CDR3 DNA follows: TGTGCCAGCAGCTTAGCTGGACGGCGCGCAGATAATTCACCCCTCCACTTT. This encodes CASSLAGRRADNSPLHF.

The genes are TRBV7-9 and TRBJ2-5; D is undetermined. Trimming took 1 base from V and 2 from J, leaving 8 bases between them. CDR1 SEHNR and CDR2 FQNEAQ come from the germline V gene (reference sequence). The CDR3 is 14 amino acids. DNA for the CDR3: TGTGCCAGCAGCTTAGATTCAAGACAAGAGACCCAGTACTTC. Translation gives CASSLDSRQETQYF.

The V call is TRBV20-1, the J call TRBJ2-7; 7 nucleotides line up with TRBD1. V lost 0 bases, J lost 5 bases, and 4 bases stayed unmatched. CDR3 length: 13 amino acids. Per germline, CDR1 DFQATT and CDR2 SNEGSKA (reference sequence). Written as DNA, the CDR3 is TGCAGTGCTAGAGAAACAGGGGACCACGAGCAGTACTTC. It yields the protein CSARETGDHEQYF.

J is TRBJ1-5 and V is TRBV2; D may be TRBD1 (5 bases). The V gene's germline CDR1 is SNHLY and CDR2 FYNNEI. CDR3 size: 14 residues. The V and J ends lost 6 bases and 9 bases respectively, with 18 bases between them. The CDR3 sequence: CASSPGLNRPPQHF. CDR3 coding DNA: TGTGCCAGCAGCCCGGGACTGAACCGTCCGCCCCAGCATTTT.

The table lists this clonotype with many counts. The chain employs TRBV19 and TRBJ1-4; TRBD1 matches at 7 bases. The CDR3 has 15 residues. Germline V CDR1 and CDR2: LNHDA, SQIVND (reference sequence). J gave up 5 bases and V 2 bases, and 5 bases lay outside the gene matches. The CDR3 region is CASSIKSGQNEKLFF. The CDR3 DNA follows: TGTGCCAGTAGTATAAAGTCGGGACAGAATGAAAAACTGTTTTTT.

This clonotype was seen only once. Mismatch with germline at one junction end may stem from a read error. The chain recombines TRBV14 with TRBJ2-7; TRBD2 matches at 13 bases. The CDR3 consists of 14 residues. From germline, CDR1 is SGHDN and CDR2 FVKESK. The CDR3 region is CASSDRTSGGTLNF. CDR3 in DNA: TGTGCCAGCAGCGATCGGACTAGCGGGGGAACTTTGAACTTC.

J is TRBJ1-2 and V is TRBV19; D is possibly TRBD1 (6 bases). The CDR3 is 14 residues long. The V gene lost 8 bases and the J gene lost 1 base, with 14 bases spanning the gap. Germline V CDR1 and CDR2: LNHDA, SQIVND (reference sequence). The CDR3: CASEGQQINYGYTF. The CDR3, as DNA: TGTGCCAGTGAAGGACAGCAAATTAACTATGGCTACACCTTC.

This clonotype was observed a single time. Germline and junction disagree at one end, which may indicate a read error. The V gene is TRBV29-1, the J gene TRBJ2-2; either TRBD1 or TRBD2 may fit D (5 bases each). This CDR3 is 13 amino acids long. Germline values: CDR1 SQVTM, CDR2 ANQGSEA. CDR3 protein: CSVGTRHTGELFF. CDR3 bases: TGCAGCGTGGGGACCAGACACACCGGGGAGCTATTTTTT.

There are a few counts of this clonotype. The V and J genes are TRBV3-1 and TRBJ1-2, with a weak D call TRBD1 (6 bases). The CDR3 is made up of 15 amino acids. Germline-derived CDR1 and CDR2 are LGHDT and YNNKEL (reference sequence). The V gene lost 0 bases and the J gene lost 3 bases, with 11 bases spanning the gap. CDR3 in amino acids: CASSQDGQRDYGYTF. The CDR3 region has the DNA TGTGCCAGCAGCCAAGATGGACAGCGCGACTATGGCTACACCTTC.

A word on this clonotype: No conserved phenylalanine or tryptophan ends this CDR3, so it is likely a read error. The DNA is omitted, as the CDR3 cannot be located on it reliably, and the CDR3 follows TCRdb's listing. The chain is built from TRBV14 and TRBJ1-1. Germline CDR1 reads SGHDN; CDR2 reads FVKESK. 13 amino acids form the CDR3, both terminal residues included. CDR3 loop: CASRSEFTPPLWV.